The rows below give T cell receptor beta chains drawn from one sample of a study of cytomegalovirus exposure and HLA in healthy donors. Libraries were prepared by immunoSEQ multiplex PCR; TCRdb keeps only in-frame clonotypes and omits some of them. The sample data list roughly 62,000 clones. The sequenced material came from PBMCs. These receptor sequences come from a male donor in good health and CMV-seronegative. Both conserved end residues are part of each CDR3. Fields, in order: D gene, V gene, J gene, CDR3 DNA, CDR3 protein. A D gene is named only where the DNA matches it firmly.

d_call: NA
v_call: TRBV11-3
j_call: TRBJ2-5
cdr3_nt: TGTGCCAGCAGCTTCGGAGGGATGGAGGGAGAGACCCAGTACTTC
cdr3_aa: CASSFGGMEGETQYF

d_call: TRBD1
v_call: TRBV7-9
j_call: TRBJ2-1
cdr3_nt: TGTGCCAGCAGCTTCGGGACAGGGCACAATGAGCAGTTCTTC
cdr3_aa: CASSFGTGHNEQFF

d_call: TRBD1
v_call: TRBV7-3
j_call: TRBJ2-2
cdr3_nt: TGTGCCAGCAGCCACTCCGGGACAGGAAGAACCGGGGAGCTGTTTTTT
cdr3_aa: CASSHSGTGRTGELFF

d_call: NA
v_call: TRBV6-1
j_call: TRBJ2-7
cdr3_nt: TGTGCCAGCAGTGGGCTCCACGAGCAGTACTTC
cdr3_aa: CASSGLHEQYF

d_call: NA
v_call: TRBV25-1
j_call: TRBJ2-5
cdr3_nt: TGTGCCAGCAGTGAATGGGCCAGGGGCTCAGAGACCCAGTACTTC
cdr3_aa: CASSEWARGSETQYF

d_call: NA
v_call: TRBV13
j_call: TRBJ1-1
cdr3_nt: TGTGCCAGCAGCTTAGTGACCGGGACACTGAACACTGAAGCTTTCTTT
cdr3_aa: CASSLVTGTLNTEAFF

d_call: NA
v_call: TRBV7-2
j_call: TRBJ2-5
cdr3_nt: TGTGCCAGCAGCTTAGCGTTGGGGCCACAGACCCAGTACTTC
cdr3_aa: CASSLALGPQTQYF

d_call: NA
v_call: TRBV7-8
j_call: TRBJ1-1
cdr3_nt: TGTGCCAGCAGCTTTTCAGGGGAAACGACTGAAGCTTTCTTT
cdr3_aa: CASSFSGETTEAFF

d_call: TRBD2
v_call: TRBV5-6
j_call: TRBJ2-1
cdr3_nt: TGTGCCAGCAGCCCACTAGCGGGGGGGTTGAAAGAGCAGTTCTTC
cdr3_aa: CASSPLAGGLKEQFF

d_call: NA
v_call: TRBV2
j_call: TRBJ2-5
cdr3_nt: TGTGCCAGCAGTGGACAGCAAGGAGAGACCCAGTACTTC
cdr3_aa: CASSGQQGETQYF

d_call: NA
v_call: TRBV4-1
j_call: TRBJ1-2
cdr3_nt: TGCGCCAGCAGCCAGAGGGATCAATACCATGGCTACACCTTC
cdr3_aa: CASSQRDQYHGYTF

d_call: NA
v_call: TRBV18
j_call: TRBJ2-7
cdr3_nt: TGTGCCAGCGGACAGTGGCCCGGCGAGCAGTACTTC
cdr3_aa: CASGQWPGEQYF

d_call: NA
v_call: TRBV9
j_call: TRBJ2-1
cdr3_nt: TGTGCCAGCAGCGTAGGAGATAGAACCCCCTACAATGAGCAGTTCTTC
cdr3_aa: CASSVGDRTPYNEQFF

d_call: NA
v_call: TRBV9
j_call: TRBJ1-5
cdr3_nt: TGTGCCAGCAGCGTAGATGGGGCGCAGCCCCAGCATTTT
cdr3_aa: CASSVDGAQPQHF

d_call: TRBD2
v_call: TRBV7-2
j_call: TRBJ2-5
cdr3_nt: TGTGCCAGCAGCTTATTTGCGGGGGGCCAAGAGACCCAGTACTTC
cdr3_aa: CASSLFAGGQETQYF

d_call: TRBD1
v_call: TRBV6-1
j_call: TRBJ1-4
cdr3_nt: TGTGCCACCCAAACAGGGGTTAATGAAAAACTGTTTTTT
cdr3_aa: CATQTGVNEKLFF

d_call: TRBD1
v_call: TRBV5-1
j_call: TRBJ2-3
cdr3_nt: TGCGCCAGCAGCTTGCAAGGGACAGTCACAGATACGCAGTATTTT
cdr3_aa: CASSLQGTVTDTQYF

d_call: NA
v_call: TRBV11-1
j_call: TRBJ2-5
cdr3_nt: TGTGCCAGCAGCTTACAAGGGCTGAGGGGGCAAGAGACCCAGTACTTC
cdr3_aa: CASSLQGLRGQETQYF

d_call: TRBD2
v_call: TRBV4-1
j_call: TRBJ2-3
cdr3_nt: TGTGCCAGCAGCCAAGAAGCGGGGGGGCCAGATACGCAGTATTTT
cdr3_aa: CASSQEAGGPDTQYF

d_call: NA
v_call: TRBV9
j_call: TRBJ2-3
cdr3_nt: TGTGCCAGCAGCGTAGGATTGGGGGCTACTAGCACAGATACGCAGTATTTT
cdr3_aa: CASSVGLGATSTDTQYF

d_call: TRBD2
v_call: TRBV7-2
j_call: TRBJ2-3
cdr3_nt: TGTGCCAGCAGAAAGACTAGCGGTTCCAACACAGATACGCAGTATTTT
cdr3_aa: CASRKTSGSNTDTQYF

d_call: NA
v_call: TRBV18
j_call: TRBJ1-1
cdr3_nt: TGTGCCAGCTCACCGCAGGGACGGGAGGGAACTGAAGCTTTCTTT
cdr3_aa: CASSPQGREGTEAFF

d_call: NA
v_call: TRBV6-5
j_call: TRBJ2-7
cdr3_nt: TGTGCCAGCAGTCGCGGGCATAGTGACGAGCAGTACTTC
cdr3_aa: CASSRGHSDEQYF

d_call: NA
v_call: TRBV12-5
j_call: TRBJ1-1
cdr3_nt: TGTGCTAGTGGCGAGGGAACTGAGAGAGCTTTCTTT
cdr3_aa: CASGEGTERAFF

d_call: TRBD1
v_call: TRBV13
j_call: TRBJ2-5
cdr3_nt: TGTGCCAGCAGCTTAGAGGGGACAGGGTCGGAGACCCAGTACTTC
cdr3_aa: CASSLEGTGSETQYF

d_call: TRBD2
v_call: TRBV11-3
j_call: TRBJ2-1
cdr3_nt: TGTGCCAGCAGCTCCCGAGGGGAGGGAAAGGTCAATGAGCAGTTCTTC
cdr3_aa: CASSSRGEGKVNEQFF

d_call: NA
v_call: TRBV15
j_call: TRBJ2-1
cdr3_nt: TGTGCCACCAGAAGAGCAACAGTTGAGCAGTTCTTC
cdr3_aa: CATRRATVEQFF

d_call: TRBD1
v_call: TRBV19
j_call: TRBJ1-1
cdr3_nt: TGTGCCAGTAGTACATCTTGGGACAGGGGGAACACTGAAGCTTTCTTT
cdr3_aa: CASSTSWDRGNTEAFF

d_call: NA
v_call: TRBV19
j_call: TRBJ1-5
cdr3_nt: TGTGCCAGTACCTTCGGGGGGAGCAATCAGCCCCAGCATTTT
cdr3_aa: CASTFGGSNQPQHF

d_call: NA
v_call: TRBV5-4
j_call: TRBJ1-6
cdr3_nt: TGTGCCAGCAGCGGCCCGGACAGCGACCGGCCCCTACACTTT
cdr3_aa: CASSGPDSDRPLHF

d_call: NA
v_call: TRBV7-8
j_call: TRBJ1-1
cdr3_nt: TGTGCCAGCAGCTTAGCCGGACAATATGAAGCTTTCTTT
cdr3_aa: CASSLAGQYEAFF